The clone carrying this T cell receptor (beta chain) was found once. TCRdb keeps only in-frame clones here, not all; method: immunoSEQ multiplex PCR. Of 310,000 or so clones in the sample, around nine tenths were seen once. The CDR3 spans 13 residues. The ends were cut back, 6 bases at V and 6 bases at J, with 11 bases in the middle. The germline CDR1 and CDR2 sequences are MNHEY and SVGAGI. This sample stems from a study of blood T cell repertoires in COVID-19. This receptor was taken from a woman between 25 and 40 years old who had recovered from COVID-19. Sequencing used PBMCs or T cells enriched from blood (not recorded which). The rearrangement joins TRBV6-5 to TRBJ2-2; D is perhaps TRBD1 (6 bases). The CDR3 protein is CASRLQGSGELFF. In DNA form, the CDR3 reads TGTGCCAGCAGACTACAGGGATCCGGGGAGCTGTTTTTT.